Listed below are T cell receptor beta chains from one sample, sequenced in a study of blood T cell repertoires in COVID-19. The repertoire was sequenced with immunoSEQ multiplex PCR; TCRdb's copy has only in-frame clones and lacks some. The data contain over 250,000 clones, 65% to 90% of them seen just once; the ten biggest clones take up less than 15%. Specimen: peripheral blood. The receptors here all came from an older woman with COVID-19, enrolled during active disease. Each CDR3 is given without its conserved first and last residue. Fields, in order: V gene, J gene, CDR3 protein.

TRBV28	TRBJ2-6	ASSQGSPNSGANVLT
TRBV6-5	TRBJ2-2	ASSPRGAAGELF
TRBV7-7	TRBJ2-7	ASSLNANGDYEQY
TRBV24-1	TRBJ1-2	ATSDHRGLNYGYT
TRBV30	TRBJ2-3	AWSVAGGLPRRTDTQY
TRBV10-3	TRBJ2-1	AITPGTGTEQF
TRBV19	TRBJ1-5	ASSVTGKSYSNQPQH
TRBV18	TRBJ1-6	ASSRQVSYNSPLH
TRBV2	TRBJ1-1	ASRDRGQNTEAF
TRBV12-5	TRBJ2-2	ASATGQGDTGELF
TRBV2	TRBJ2-5	ASSVGNGLGETQY
TRBV3-1/TRBV3-2	TRBJ1-2	ASSPPTGGDYGYT
TRBV4-1	TRBJ1-2	ASSQVSAGYGYT
TRBV11-2	TRBJ1-2	ASSRTGGFVVGGYT
TRBV11-2	TRBJ2-7	ASLRTFDSYEQY
TRBV30	TRBJ1-6	AWIGGSYNSPLH
TRBV10-3	TRBJ1-5	AISQGVGRQVLQH
TRBV12-3/TRBV12-4	TRBJ1-2	ASSPGRDGYT
TRBV29-1	TRBJ2-3	SVRRATDTQY
TRBV24-1	TRBJ2-5	ATRGLAGEETQY
TRBV6-5	TRBJ1-1	ASSYQGQLNTEAF
TRBV4-1	TRBJ2-2	ASSHFRLGKNTGELF
TRBV15	TRBJ1-3	ATSSGGTVGNTIY
TRBV30	TRBJ1-6	AWSEFSYNSPLH
TRBV4-3	TRBJ1-2	ASSQDRQTGGYT
TRBV4-1	TRBJ1-1	ASSEEPGERNTEAF
TRBV7-7	TRBJ2-5	ASSPLGSRGGIAETQY
TRBV3-1/TRBV3-2	TRBJ1-1	ASSHSDRDNTEAF
TRBV11-2	TRBJ2-2	ASSLGAGGTGELF
TRBV3-1/TRBV3-2	TRBJ2-7	ASSQDPVYEQY
TRBV12-3/TRBV12-4	TRBJ2-1	ASSISNEQF
TRBV10-1	TRBJ1-3	ASSDRGWVSGNTIY